This T cell receptor (beta chain) was sequenced for a study of blood T cell repertoires in COVID-19. TCRdb keeps only in-frame clones here, not all; method: immunoSEQ multiplex PCR. The table lists around 430,000 clones, 80% to 90% of them singletons. V shed 6 bases and J 1 base; nucleotides not matched to a gene: 5. CDR3 length equals 14 residues. Per germline, CDR1 MNHEY and CDR2 SVGAGI. The sequence derives from a woman between 45 and 60 years old who had recovered from COVID-19. The rearrangement uses TRBV6-5 and TRBJ1-1; 7 positions agree with TRBD1. Sequences were obtained from PBMCs or T cells enriched from blood (not recorded which). Here the CDR3 DNA reads TGTGCCAGCAGACGACACAGGGGGAACACTGAAGCTTTCTTT. Translation gives CASRRHRGNTEAFF.